Sequencing of this TCR beta chain was carried out in a study of blood T cell repertoires in COVID-19. Germline loops: CDR1 MNHEY, CDR2 SVGAGI. The CDR3 is 15 residues long. V shed 7 bases and J shed 6 bases, with 20 bases lying between them. Assay used: immunoSEQ multiplex PCR; TCRdb lists only in-frame clones, some missing. Altogether 200,000 or so clones are present, roughly nine tenths being singletons, with the ten largest covering 0.78%. This receptor was taken from a woman between 65 and 79 years old with acute or convalescent COVID-19. V is TRBV6-5 and J is TRBJ2-3; tentatively, D is TRBD2 (5 bases). Sequencing was carried out using peripheral blood. In DNA, the CDR3 is TGTGCCAGCATCGGAGATGGCGTCGGACTCGATACGCAGTATTTT. It is translated as CASIGDGVGLDTQYF.